This record covers a single T cell receptor beta chain. What it recognizes is unknown. These data belong to a study of T cells in localized non-small cell lung cancer. Study-level findings and limits: Sequencing, confined to only one tumor region, leaves heterogeneity possible. Compared with tumor, uninvolved adjacent lung displayed greater T cell clonality, ranking highest overall. An association was observed between higher blood T cell density and longer overall survival. Median detection of top 100 tumor clones in adjacent lung was approximately 50 clones.

Profiling relied on immunoSEQ multiplex PCR, and the TCRdb table lists in-frame clones only, not all of them. The sample shows about 72,000 clones, roughly four fifths of them seen only once. This receptor was identified in a female donor at least 60 years old with stage I lung adenocarcinoma. The sequences come from peripheral blood, collected before any cancer treatment.

The CDR3 sequence is CASSPFDGPTEAFF. The CDR3 region has the DNA TGTGCCAGCTCACCATTTGACGGTCCCACTGAAGCTTTCTTT. The chain couples TRBV18 to TRBJ1-1; D call uncertain. Germline CDR1 reads KGHSH; CDR2 reads LQKENI. V lost 2 bases and J 4 bases, leaving 11 bases between the germline ends. This CDR3 is 14 amino acids long.